The rows below give T cell receptor beta chains drawn from one sample of a study of HIV-infected patients and healthy controls. TCRdb re-called the 5' RACE reads with MiXCR, one entry per CDR3 protein. The sample carries 9,500 to 15,000 distinct CDR3 sequences, about 10% recorded once. This specimen consisted of blood, obtained before antiretroviral therapy. The receptors were gathered from an adult with HIV infection. The donor label of this sample is uncertain. Both conserved end residues are part of each CDR3. A D gene is named only where the DNA matches it firmly. Where a row states a size, it is once, few, many or the class of an expanded clone; other rows omit it.

>TRBD1|TRBJ2-7|TRBV2|few
TGTGCCAGCAGTGAAGAGTCAGGGGGCATCTACGAGCAGTACTTC
CASSEESGGIYEQYF
>TRBD1|TRBJ1-4|TRBV7-9|many
TGTGCCAGCAGCTTGGGACAGGGTAATGAAAAACTGTTTTTT
CASSLGQGNEKLFF
>NA|TRBJ1-1|TRBV19|NA
TGTGCCAGTATACGTAGGGACGGTGAAGCTTTCTTT
CASIRRDGEAFF
>TRBD1|TRBJ1-1|TRBV5-1|NA
TGCGCCAGCAGCCAAGGGGACAGGAGGCTAAATTATGAAGCTTTCTTT
CASSQGDRRLNYEAFF
>NA|TRBJ2-2|TRBV12-3/TRBV12-4|many
TGTGCCAGCAGTCGGGACTTTTACACCGGGGAGCTGTTTTTT
CASSRDFYTGELFF
>NA|TRBJ2-5|TRBV20-1|many
TGCAGTGCTGGGAAGACTGTAGAAGAGACCCAGTACTTC
CSAGKTVEETQYF
>NA|TRBJ1-2|TRBV6-5|many
TGTGCCAGCAGACACGGGGGCTCCCCTTTAGGCTACACCTTC
CASRHGGSPLGYTF
>NA|TRBJ2-7|TRBV6-5|NA
TGTGCCAGCAGTTACCAGAGAAGGGGTTCCTACGAGCAGTACTTC
CASSYQRRGSYEQYF
>NA|TRBJ1-1|TRBV7-9|many
TGTGCCAGCAGGACGCTGAACACTGAAGCTTTCTTT
CASRTLNTEAFF
>NA|TRBJ1-1|TRBV20-1|few
TGCAGCGCAAATAAACAGGGCATGAACACTGAAGCTTTCTTT
CSANKQGMNTEAFF
>NA|TRBJ1-1|TRBV11-2|many
TGTGCCAGCAGCTCCGATTGGGACATGAACACTGAAGCTTTCTTT
CASSSDWDMNTEAFF
>NA|TRBJ2-6|TRBV25-1|medium-sized
TGTGCCAGCAGTGAGTGGTCTGGGGCCAACGTCCTGACTTTC
CASSEWSGANVLTF
>NA|TRBJ2-5|TRBV2|many
TGTGCCAGCAGTGATGTAGCAGGGTCGGAGACCCAGTACTTC
CASSDVAGSETQYF
>TRBD2|TRBJ2-7|TRBV6-2/TRBV6-3|many
TGTGCCAGCACCCCGGCTAGCGGGAGGACCTACGAGCAGTACTTC
CASTPASGRTYEQYF
>NA|TRBJ1-5|TRBV19|once
TGTGCCAGTAGCCAAAACGGGCCCCAGCATTTT
CASSQNGPQHF
>NA|TRBJ2-5|TRBV29-1|many
TGCAGCCTACAACGGACCCAAGAGACCCAGTACTTC
CSLQRTQETQYF
>TRBD1|TRBJ2-1|TRBV5-6|medium-sized
TGTGCCAGCAGCCGGACAGGGGGCAATGAGCAGTTCTTC
CASSRTGGNEQFF
>TRBD1|TRBJ2-7|TRBV29-1|NA
TGCAGCGTTGAATCCCCCGGACAGGGTCCCGAGCAGTACTTC
CSVESPGQGPEQYF
>NA|TRBJ1-5|TRBV6-5|medium-sized
TGTGCCAGCAGTTTAAACACGGATCAGCCCCAGCATTTT
CASSLNTDQPQHF
>NA|TRBJ1-2|TRBV24-1|many
TGTGCCACCAGTGACCCCCGGGAGGGGGGTGGCTACACCTTC
CATSDPREGGGYTF
>NA|TRBJ1-1|TRBV3-1|NA
TGTGCCAGCAGCAGAGCAGGACTGAACACTGAAGCTTTCTTT
CASSRAGLNTEAFF
>NA|TRBJ1-2|TRBV7-2|many
TGTGCCAGCAGCCCTTACCGGGACGGAATAGATGGCTACACCTTC
CASSPYRDGIDGYTF
>NA|TRBJ2-3|TRBV3-1|many
TGTGCCAGCAGCCAAATACCAGAAAGCACAGATACGCAGTATTTT
CASSQIPESTDTQYF
>TRBD1|TRBJ2-1|TRBV7-2|many
TGTGCCAGCAGCTCGACAGGGGTCGAGCAGTTCTTC
CASSSTGVEQFF
>TRBD1|TRBJ1-1|TRBV7-2|many
TGTGCCAGCAACGACAGGGTTGGCACTGAAGCTTTCTTT
CASNDRVGTEAFF
>TRBD2|TRBJ2-5|TRBV27|few
TGTGCCAGCAGTTTAGCCTGGACTAGCTTGGAGACCCAGTACTTC
CASSLAWTSLETQYF
>NA|TRBJ2-3|TRBV6-2/TRBV6-3|many
TGTGCCAGCAGTTACAGGCGGTCCAGAGTCACAGATACGCAGTATTTT
CASSYRRSRVTDTQYF
>TRBD1|TRBJ2-2|TRBV5-4|NA
TGTGCCAGCAGCCGAGGGACAGGGGGCTTGACCGGGGAGCTGTTTTTT
CASSRGTGGLTGELFF
>NA|TRBJ2-5|TRBV29-1|NA
TGCAGCGTTGAGGCAGGGATGCAGACCCAGTACTTC
CSVEAGMQTQYF
>NA|TRBJ2-7|TRBV4-3|many
TGCGCCAGCAGCCAAGCCCCGGGGGCTTCCTACGAGCAGTACTTC
CASSQAPGASYEQYF
>TRBD1|TRBJ1-3|TRBV27|medium-sized
TGTGCCAGCAGCAAAGGACAGGGTCTCTCTGGAAACACCATATATTTT
CASSKGQGLSGNTIYF
>NA|TRBJ1-1|TRBV5-6|NA
TGTGCCAGCAGCTTAGGACAGGAAGCTTTCTTT
CASSLGQEAFF
>TRBD1|TRBJ1-1|TRBV11-3|few
TGTGCCAGCAGCTTCCGGGACAGGGGGCACGGTGAAGCTTTCTTT
CASSFRDRGHGEAFF
>NA|TRBJ2-4|TRBV2|many
TGTGCCAGCGCCATACCCGGGACCCCCATAGTAAACATTCAGTACTTC
CASAIPGTPIVNIQYF
>NA|TRBJ1-2|TRBV7-2|many
TGTGCCAGCAGCTTAGCAGGGGCCGATAACTATGGCTACACCTTC
CASSLAGADNYGYTF
>NA|TRBJ2-7|TRBV5-1|NA
TGCGCCAGCAACACGGAGGCCTACGAGCAGTACTTC
CASNTEAYEQYF
>NA|TRBJ2-3|TRBV7-9|many
TGTGCCAGCAGCCGCTCCCAGGCATCAGATACGCAGTATTTT
CASSRSQASDTQYF
>NA|TRBJ2-1|TRBV5-4|many
TGTGCCAGCAGCTCAAAATTAAGAACCGGTTCTGGGAATGAGCAGTTCTTC
CASSSKLRTGSGNEQFF
>TRBD1|TRBJ2-2|TRBV27|many
TGTGCCAGCAGTGACAGGGTGGCCGGGGAGCTGTTTTTT
CASSDRVAGELFF
>TRBD2|TRBJ2-1|TRBV20-1|NA
TGCAGTGCGATAGCGGGAGTGTCCTACAATGAGCAGTTCTTC
CSAIAGVSYNEQFF
>NA|TRBJ2-5|TRBV4-2|few
TGTGCCAGCAGCCAAGGGTTCGTCAGCGGCGGAGATGACCAGTACTTC
CASSQGFVSGGDDQYF
>NA|TRBJ2-7|TRBV7-2|many
TGTGCCAGCAGCTTAAGCCCCGACGGCCTACCCCTTTACGAGCAGTACTTC
CASSLSPDGLPLYEQYF
>NA|TRBJ2-3|TRBV6-5|many
TGTGCCAGCAGAGCCGGGGAGGCGGGGCTGGATACGCAGTATTTT
CASRAGEAGLDTQYF
>NA|TRBJ2-3|TRBV10-1|once
TGCGCCAGCAGTGATGAACTAGGCCTGGCAGATACGCAGTATTTT
CASSDELGLADTQYF
>TRBD1|TRBJ1-2|TRBV29-1|few
TGCAGCGGGTCAGACAGGGGAAGTGGCTACACCTTC
CSGSDRGSGYTF
>TRBD2|TRBJ2-1|TRBV27|many
TGTGCCAGCACCCCACCCTGGGGGGTAGCGGGGAAGGCCAACAATGAGCAGTTCTTC
CASTPPWGVAGKANNEQFF
>NA|TRBJ2-7|TRBV29-1|many
TGCAGCGCCCCCGTGGACGAGCAGTACTTC
CSAPVDEQYF
>TRBD1|TRBJ1-1|TRBV5-1|medium-sized
TGCGCCAGCAGCCCGACAGGGATCCAGGTTTTAACCGCTGAAGCTTTCTTT
CASSPTGIQVLTAEAFF
>NA|TRBJ1-2|TRBV29-1|many
TGCAGCGTTGGAGGGAACTATGGCTACACCTTC
CSVGGNYGYTF
>TRBD2|TRBJ2-2|TRBV11-2|few
TGTGCCAGCAGCAGCGGGACCCAGAACACCGGGGAGCTGTTTTTT
CASSSGTQNTGELFF
>NA|TRBJ2-1|TRBV5-1|few
TGCGCCAGCAGCCAACCCCCGATTAGATCCGCAGACGATGAGCAGTTCTTC
CASSQPPIRSADDEQFF
>NA|TRBJ1-1|TRBV6-1|many
TGTGCCAGCACCCTACAGGGCCCTAACACTGAAGCTTTCTTT
CASTLQGPNTEAFF
>NA|TRBJ2-3|TRBV11-1|many
TGTGCCAGCAGCTTAGATCGCCTAGATACGCAGTATTTT
CASSLDRLDTQYF
>NA|TRBJ2-1|TRBV12-3/TRBV12-4|many
TGTGCCAGCAGTTTAGTGGTCCAGCTTTACAATGAGCAGTTCTTC
CASSLVVQLYNEQFF
>TRBD2|TRBJ2-3|TRBV9|NA
TGTGCCAGCACCCGAACGAGCGGGGATAACACAGATACGCAGTATTTT
CASTRTSGDNTDTQYF